This T cell receptor beta chain was identified in a study of blood T cell repertoires in COVID-19. Turning to the study itself: The United States, Italy and Spain supplied acute and convalescent COVID-19 samples.

Libraries were prepared by immunoSEQ multiplex PCR; TCRdb keeps only in-frame clonotypes and omits some of them. The sample includes 110,000 to 150,000 clones, about four fifths seen only once; the top ten take about an eighth. The TCR sequence derives from an elderly man with acute or convalescent COVID-19. Sequencing input: peripheral blood.

CDR3 residues: CASMAGGTEAFF. CDR3 nucleotide sequence: TGTGCCAGCATGGCCGGGGGCACTGAAGCTTTCTTT. The chain combines TRBV27 with TRBJ1-1, with D possibly TRBD1 on 5 matching bases. V gave up 7 bases and J gave up 4 bases, with 10 bases separating them. Germline values: CDR1 MNHEY, CDR2 SMNVEV (reference sequence). The CDR3 length is 12 residues.